This entry lists 28 T cell receptor beta chains sequenced from one sample in a study of T cell changes during pregnancy in multiple sclerosis. Assay used: immunoSEQ multiplex PCR; TCRdb lists only in-frame clones, some missing. This sample carries about 72,000 clones, 75% to 95% of them seen once, and the ten largest clones take 0.7%. This sample comprised peripheral blood, obtained in the third trimester of pregnancy. The receptors stem from a female donor in good health, enrolled as a control in a pregnancy study.

The chain recombines TRBV7-2 with TRBJ2-3; possibly TRBD2 for D (5 bases). The CDR3 is 14 amino acids. The V and J ends lost 4 bases and 0 bases respectively, with 8 bases between them. The V gene's germline CDR1 is SGHTA and CDR2 FQGNSA. CDR3 coding DNA: TGTGCCAGCAGCTCTAGCTGGAGCACAGATACGCAGTATTTT. This sequence encodes CASSSSWSTDTQYF. The whole variable domain, filled in from reference TRBV7-2 and TRBJ2-3, reads GAGVSQSPSNKVTEKGKDVELRCDPISGHTALYWYRQSLGQGLEFLIYFQGNSAPDKSGLPSDRFSAERTGGSVSTLTIQRTQQEDSAVYLCASSSSWSTDTQYFGPGTRLTVL.

This chain uses TRBV29-1 with TRBJ2-7; 8 bases are shared with TRBD1. Germline CDR1 reads SQVTM; CDR2 reads ANQGSEA. The CDR3 runs to 11 residues. The CDR3 spells CGRDRTYEQYF. The CDR3 region has the DNA TGCGGCCGGGACAGGACCTACGAGCAGTACTTC.

This chain connects TRBV19 to TRBJ2-7, with TRBD1 identical over 8 bases. V was clipped by 3 bases and J by 0 bases; unmatched bases: 4. CDR3 length: 15 amino acids. Germline V gene lookup returns CDR1 LNHDA and CDR2 SQIVND (reference sequence). The CDR3 spells CASSMSTGGSYEQYF. CDR3 sequence (DNA): TGTGCCAGTAGTATGAGCACAGGGGGCTCCTACGAGCAGTACTTC.

The chain links TRBV18 to TRBJ1-3; TRBD1 might be the D (5 bases). CDR3 length: 17 residues. Deletions cut 6 bases from V and 0 bases from J, with 18 bases between. Germline assignment: CDR1 KGHSH and CDR2 LQKENI. In DNA form, the CDR3 reads TGTGCCAGCTCGCCCAAACAGGTTCTGAACTCTGGAAACACCATATATTTT. Amino acids: CASSPKQVLNSGNTIYF.

The chain has TRBV6-4 and TRBJ2-1, with no clear D. Germline V gene sequence: CDR1 MRHNA, CDR2 SNTAGT. V was shortened by 0 bases and J by 1 base, with 7 bases between the two germline ends. The CDR3 has 15 amino acids. CDR3 sequence reads: CASSDSHGSYNEQFF. CDR3 coding DNA: TGTGCCAGCAGTGACTCGCACGGTTCCTACAATGAGCAGTTCTTC.

V is TRBV6-5 and J is TRBJ1-1; no definite D call. Germline loops: CDR1 MNHEY, CDR2 SVGAGI. The CDR3 runs to 14 residues. V gave up 6 bases and J gave up 3 bases, with 14 bases separating them. The CDR3 nucleotides are TGTGCCAGCAGGGCCCTTTGGGAGGACACTGAAGCTTTCTTT. It yields the protein CASRALWEDTEAFF.

Written as DNA, the CDR3 is TGTGCCAGAGGAGGGGCGGGTAACACCGGGGAGCTGTTTTTT. It is translated as CARGGAGNTGELFF. V and J are TRBV7-2 and TRBJ2-2; perhaps TRBD2 as D (6 bases). Per the germline V gene, CDR1 is SGHTA and CDR2 is FQGNSA. The CDR3 length is 14 residues. Trimming stripped 9 bases from V and 2 bases from J, with 13 bases between.

The CDR3 reads CASSDPTGPNTEAFF. DNA for the CDR3: TGTGCCAGCAGCGACCCCACAGGGCCGAACACTGAAGCTTTCTTT. V gene TRBV28 combines with J gene TRBJ1-1, with D possibly being TRBD1 (6 bases). Between the trimmed V and J ends, which lost 6 bases and 1 base, there was a span of 15 bases. Looked up from germline, CDR1 is MDHEN and CDR2 is SYDVKM. The CDR3 is 15 amino acids.

V gene TRBV28 combines with J gene TRBJ2-7; 13 nucleotides match TRBD2. V shed 6 bases and J 1 base; nucleotides not matched to a gene: 6. Germline V gene lookup returns CDR1 MDHEN and CDR2 SYDVKM. The CDR3 contains 16 residues. The CDR3 DNA reads as TGTGCCAGCAGCCCTCAGGGACTAGCGGGATCCTACGAGCAGTACTTC. Protein: CASSPQGLAGSYEQYF. Drawing the rest from reference TRBV28 and TRBJ2-7, the complete variable domain is DVKVTQSSRYLVKRTGEKVFLECVQDMDHENMFWYRQDPGLGLRLIYFSYDVKMKEKGDIPEGYSVSREKKERFSLILESASTNQTSMYLCASSPQGLAGSYEQYFGPGTRLTVT.

This clone has just one count. This rearrangement joins TRBV5-1 to TRBJ1-1, with unresolved D. V lost 4 bases, J lost 1 base, and 5 bases lay in between. The germline gives CDR1 SGHRS, CDR2 YFSETQ. The CDR3 is 12 residues long. The CDR3 loop reads CASSEANTEAFF. The CDR3 DNA is TGCGCCAGCAGCGAAGCGAACACTGAAGCTTTCTTT. Complete variable domain (other parts from reference TRBV5-1 and TRBJ1-1): KAGVTQTPRYLIKTRGQQVTLSCSPISGHRSVSWYQQTPGQGLQFLFEYFSETQRNKGNFPGRFSGRQFSNSRSEMNVSTLELGDSALYLCASSEANTEAFFGQGTRLTVV.

This chain joins TRBV11-3 and TRBJ2-5, with a possible D match to TRBD1 (6 bases). The germline V gene has CDR1 SGHNT and CDR2 YENEEA. V was trimmed by 6 bases and J by 5 bases, leaving 13 bases between them. The CDR3 sequence is 13 residues long. DNA of the CDR3: TGTGCCAGCAGTTACGGGACACTTGAGACCCAGTACTTC. This gives the protein CASSYGTLETQYF. The full variable domain, with the rest looked up from reference TRBV11-3 and TRBJ2-5, is EAGVVQSPRYKIIEKKQPVAFWCNPISGHNTLYWYLQNLGQGPELLIRYENEEAVDDSQLPKDRFSAERLKGVDSTLKIQPAELGDSAVYLCASSYGTLETQYFGPGTRLLVL.

This clone occurred a few times. The CDR3 is CASSSGHFGNTIYF. The CDR3 DNA follows: TGTGCCAGCAGTTCGGGACATTTCGGAAACACCATATATTTT. V and J are TRBV28 and TRBJ1-3; D possibly corresponds to TRBD1 (6 bases). The V gene's germline CDR1 is MDHEN and CDR2 SYDVKM. Trimming removed 4 bases from V and 4 bases from J, with 11 bases in between. This CDR3 is 14 amino acids long.

The chain carries TRBV7-9 and TRBJ2-7; D call uncertain. CDR3 size: 12 residues. Trimming left V 1 base short and J 5 bases short, with 6 bases between. Germline lookup yields CDR1 SEHNR and CDR2 FQNEAQ (reference sequence). CDR3 protein: CASSLDYHEQYF. As DNA, the CDR3 is TGTGCCAGCAGCTTAGACTACCACGAGCAGTACTTC.

The rearrangement uses TRBV5-6 and TRBJ1-2, with D tentatively TRBD1 (6 bases). The CDR3 totals 12 residues. V was shortened by 4 bases and J by 8 bases, with 12 bases between the two germline ends. From germline, CDR1 is SGHDT and CDR2 YYEEEE. The CDR3 DNA reads TGTGCCAGCAGCCCCGACAGGTCCGGCTACACCTTC. It translates to CASSPDRSGYTF.

The chain carries TRBV28 and TRBJ1-1; a possible D gene is TRBD1 (5 bases). The CDR3 extends over 15 amino acids. Germline V gene sequence: CDR1 MDHEN, CDR2 SYDVKM. Trimming left V 5 bases short and J 5 bases short, with 18 bases between. The CDR3 loop is CASSPSRGGRTEAFF. CDR3 in DNA: TGTGCCAGCAGTCCCTCGCGGGGGGGTAGGACTGAAGCTTTCTTT.

V and J are TRBV5-1 and TRBJ2-7; TRBD1 aligns across 8 bases. Germline V lookup: CDR1 SGHRS, CDR2 YFSETQ. V lost 2 bases to trimming and J lost 0 bases; unmatched junction nucleotides: 7. CDR3 size: 16 residues. The CDR3 DNA reads TGCGCCAGCAGCTTTAGTGGACAGGGATTCTCCTACGAGCAGTACTTC. It translates to CASSFSGQGFSYEQYF.

V gene TRBV30 combines with J gene TRBJ1-2; D gene uncertain. Germline V lookup: CDR1 GTSNPN, CDR2 SVGIG (reference sequence). This CDR3 has 13 residues. The ends were cut back, 0 bases at V and 5 bases at J, with 10 bases in the middle. CDR3 nucleotides: TGTGCCTGGAGTGTAGGGAGGGTTTATGGCTACACCTTC. This gives the protein CAWSVGRVYGYTF.

The chain uses TRBV9 and TRBJ2-3; 15 bases fit TRBD2. Trimming cost V 4 bases and J 5 bases; bases outside gene matches: 11. The CDR3 spans 18 residues. Germline lookup yields CDR1 SGDLS and CDR2 YYNGEE. The CDR3 nucleotides read TGTGCCAGCAGCCCAGGGGGGACTAGCGGGGGGCTGGGAGATACGCAGTATTTT. Translation: CASSPGGTSGGLGDTQYF.

This chain connects TRBV5-6 to TRBJ1-1; no clear D. This CDR3 region has 15 residues. Trimming left V 3 bases short and J 5 bases short, with 17 bases between. Germline V lookup: CDR1 SGHDT, CDR2 YYEEEE. The DNA of the CDR3 is TGTGCCAGCAGCTGGGAGTATGGGTCGGGGACTGAAGCTTTCTTT. Translating gives CASSWEYGSGTEAFF.

The chain employs TRBV14 and TRBJ2-1; TRBD2 matches 12 bases. Unmatched junction bases numbered 4, after V lost 6 bases and J lost 4 bases. This CDR3 comprises 15 residues. Germline CDR1 SGHDN, CDR2 FVKESK. The CDR3 region is CASSFLAGGYNEQFF. The CDR3 nucleotides read TGTGCCAGCAGTTTCCTAGCGGGGGGGTACAATGAGCAGTTCTTC. The whole variable domain, remainder taken from reference TRBV14 and TRBJ2-1, is EAGVTQFPSHSVIEKGQTVTLRCDPISGHDNLYWYRRVMGKEIKFLLHFVKESKQDESGMPNNRFLAERTGGTYSTLKVQPAELEDSGVYFCASSFLAGGYNEQFFGPGTRLTVL.

This sequence joins TRBV5-4 and TRBJ2-3, with 9 bases aligning to TRBD1. The V and J ends lost 0 bases and 0 bases, in that order; junction bases with no gene match: 8. Germline V gene sequence: CDR1 SGHNT, CDR2 YYREEE (reference sequence). The CDR3 is 18 residues long. The CDR3, as DNA: TGTGCCAGCAGCTTGGGGGGACAGGGAAATCCTAGCACAGATACGCAGTATTTT. Its translation is CASSLGGQGNPSTDTQYF.

The V call is TRBV2, the J call TRBJ2-2, with 16 bases lining up with TRBD2. V lost 5 bases and J lost 5; bases outside the gene matches: 5. Germline-derived CDR1 and CDR2 are SNHLY and FYNNEI. The CDR3 contains 17 residues. CDR3 residues: CASSTGTSGRGTGELFF. In DNA form, the CDR3 reads TGTGCCAGCAGTACGGGGACTAGCGGGAGGGGGACCGGGGAGCTGTTTTTT.

The chain combines TRBV7-9 with TRBJ1-5; D not certain. V lost 1 base and J 7 bases, leaving 17 bases between the germline ends. Germline assignment: CDR1 SEHNR and CDR2 FQNEAQ (reference sequence). The CDR3 is 16 amino acids. CDR3 sequence: CASSLDKGGGRQPQHF. CDR3 coding DNA: TGTGCCAGCAGCTTAGATAAGGGAGGTGGAAGGCAGCCCCAGCATTTT.

This clone was counted a single time. This chain joins TRBV19 and TRBJ1-2; D is possibly TRBD1 (6 bases). The germline CDR1 and CDR2 sequences are LNHDA and SQIVND (reference sequence). The CDR3 is made up of 13 amino acids. The ends were cut back, 5 bases at V and 6 bases at J, with 13 bases in the middle. CDR3 bases: TGTGCCAGTAGTGGGACACCCCTCGATGGCTACACCTTC. Translated: CASSGTPLDGYTF.

The chain carries TRBV12-5 and TRBJ2-7, with 7 bases that match TRBD1. V lost 5 bases and J lost 0; bases outside the gene matches: 1. The CDR3 spans 13 residues. The germline V gene encodes CDR1 LGHNT and CDR2 FRNRAP. In nucleotides, the CDR3 is TGTGCTAGTGGTCAGGGGGACTCCTACGAGCAGTACTTC. Its protein product is CASGQGDSYEQYF.

The V gene is TRBV6-5, the J gene TRBJ2-7, with 7 positions matching TRBD2. J lost 2 bases, V lost 8 bases, and 6 bases had no gene match. CDR1 is MNHEY and CDR2 is SVGAGI in the germline V gene. The CDR3 is made up of 13 amino acids. For the CDR3, the DNA is TGTGCCAGCTCATGGGGGGGACCCTACGAGCAGTACTTC. Translation: CASSWGGPYEQYF.

The V call is TRBV18, the J call TRBJ1-1, with D possibly TRBD1 on 5 matching bases. The CDR3 covers 17 residues. V lost 1 base, J lost 0 bases, and 15 bases lay in between. Looked up from germline, CDR1 is KGHSH and CDR2 is LQKENI. The CDR3 sequence is CASSPQGHPSMNTEAFF. CDR3 DNA sequence: TGTGCCAGCTCACCACAAGGACACCCCTCCATGAACACTGAAGCTTTCTTT.

V and J are TRBV7-9 and TRBJ2-1; possibly TRBD2 for D (6 bases). V lost 1 base to trimming and J lost 6 bases, with 10 bases between them. This CDR3 is built from 14 residues. CDR1 and CDR2 (germline): SEHNR, FQNEAQ (reference sequence). The CDR3: CASSLGGGFNEQFF. The CDR3 region has the DNA TGTGCCAGCAGCTTAGGTGGGGGGTTCAATGAGCAGTTCTTC.